This section outlines one T cell receptor (beta chain) sequence together with its context. The antigen is unknown. Blood was sampled at baseline, cycle 4 day 1, and cycle 7 day 1. The sample belongs to a study of OX40 agonist ivuxolimab in advanced cancers. Study details: Every 2 weeks, patients received ivuxolimab intravenously, dosed at 0.01 to 10 mg/kg.

Clones were sequenced by immunoSEQ multiplex PCR, and TCRdb holds only the in-frame ones, with some missing. This sample has 70,000 to 85,000 clones, with 84% found just once. Whole-study results and caveats: Dosing at 0.1 to 3.0 mg/kg was accompanied by clonal expansion of CD4+ and CD8+ blood T cells by week 6.

The sequencing here drew on CD4+ or CD8+ T cells sorted from blood, taken in a trial of the OX40 agonist ivuxolimab. The TCR was taken from an adult with an advanced solid tumor such as melanoma, head and neck, liver or kidney cancer.

The DNA for the CDR3 is TGTGCCAGCAGCTTAGGTGACAGGGGGCACTGGAATGAGCAGTTCTTC. Translation gives CASSLGDRGHWNEQFF. The V and J genes are TRBV7-2 and TRBJ2-1, with 10 bases matching TRBD1. Germline V lookup: CDR1 SGHTA, CDR2 FQGNSA. Trimming took 1 base from V and 7 from J; bases not matched to a gene: 7. This CDR3 contains 16 residues.